Reported below is one TCR beta chain. As yet, its antigen is unknown. The germline gives CDR1 SGDLS, CDR2 YYNGEE. This CDR3 region has 14 residues. V lost 5 bases to trimming and J lost 7 bases; unmatched junction nucleotides: 6. This sample was taken from a study of T cells in localized non-small cell lung cancer. General study points: Median around 56 top-100 tumor clones were shared with paired adjacent lung.

Measured with immunoSEQ multiplex PCR; TCRdb has only the in-frame clones, and not every one. The profile shows tens of thousands of clones, roughly 87% of them singletons. This sequence was found in a man between 40 and 69 years old with stage I squamous cell lung carcinoma. The specimen was peripheral blood, collected before any cancer treatment. The J gene is TRBJ1-4, the V gene TRBV9; 9 positions agree with TRBD1. The DNA of the CDR3 is TGTGCCAGCAGTCTGACAGGGGGAGGTGAAAAACTGTTTTTT. Amino acids: CASSLTGGGEKLFF.